This TCR beta chain was identified in a study of stem cell transplantation in POMP-related autoinflammatory disease. The CDR3 runs to 16 residues. Germline CDR1 is MDHEN and CDR2 is SYDVKM. V lost 3 bases and J lost 1, with 14 bases in between. Produced via immunoSEQ multiplex PCR; TCRdb's table is partial and in-frame only. Of 25,000 to 30,000 clones listed, 82% were seen once; the top ten hold more than 2.5%. This material consisted of CD4+ T cells from PBMCs, taken before stem cell transplantation. The J gene is TRBJ2-3, the V gene TRBV28; D unclear. The sequence came from a human donor with POMP-related autoinflammation and immune dysregulation (PRAID). CDR3 residues: CASSFRWAWGTDTQYF. The CDR3 region has the DNA TGTGCCAGCAGTTTCCGGTGGGCGTGGGGCACAGATACGCAGTATTTT.